A single sample gave rise to the 25 T cell receptor beta chains below, sequenced in a study of CD8 T cells in Susac syndrome. Reverse transcription of about 0.5 to 1 ug RNA used random hexamers. TCRdb re-called the immunoSEQ multiplex PCR reads through MiXCR, storing one row per CDR3 protein. Of 200,000 to 250,000 distinct CDR3 sequences detected, 92% appear once; the ten largest clones hold roughly 0.13%. The material sequenced was CD8+ T cells from PBMCs. The receptors come from a human donor with multiple sclerosis.

The chain carries TRBV9 and TRBJ2-6, with unresolved D. V shed 3 bases and J shed 3 bases, with 7 bases lying between them. The CDR3 has 14 amino acids. Germline V CDR1 and CDR2: SGDLS, YYNGEE. The CDR3 spells CASSEEYGANVLTF. For the CDR3, the DNA is TGTGCCAGCAGCGAGGAGTATGGGGCCAACGTCCTGACTTTC.

The V and J genes are TRBV11-2 and TRBJ2-1; D remains unclear. Germline V gene lookup returns CDR1 SGHAT and CDR2 FQNNGV. CDR3 length: 17 amino acids. V gave up 1 base and J gave up 0 bases, with 13 bases separating them. DNA of the CDR3: TGTGCCAGCAGCTTAGGATCCGCCGGAAGCTCCTACAATGAGCAGTTCTTC. Protein: CASSLGSAGSSYNEQFF. Drawing the rest from reference TRBV11-2 and TRBJ2-1, the complete variable domain is EAGVAQSPRYKIIEKRQSVAFWCNPISGHATLYWYQQILGQGPKLLIQFQNNGVVDDSQLPKDRFSAERLKGVDSTLKIQPAKLEDSAVYLCASSLGSAGSSYNEQFFGPGTRLTVL.

This clonotype was seen more than once but under ten times. The chain uses TRBV10-2 and TRBJ2-7, with 7 bases that match TRBD1. Germline loops: CDR1 WSHSY, CDR2 SAAADI. The CDR3 extends over 13 amino acids. Trimming took 2 bases from V and 4 from J; bases not matched to a gene: 2. As DNA, the CDR3 is TGCGCCAGCAGTGAGGGGGGACAGTACGAGCAGTACTTC. Translating it yields CASSEGGQYEQYF.

CDR3 loop: CASSQYPETGGLDYGYTF. As DNA, the CDR3 is TGTGCCAGCAGCCAATACCCCGAGACAGGGGGATTAGACTATGGCTACACCTTC. The chain has TRBV3-1 and TRBJ1-2; 9 bases agree with TRBD1. Germline V lookup: CDR1 LGHDT, CDR2 YNNKEL (reference sequence). The CDR3 contains 18 residues. Unmatched junction bases numbered 13, after V lost 2 bases and J lost 3 bases.

The rearrangement joins TRBV5-1 to TRBJ1-2; 12 bases fit TRBD1. The trim removed 4 bases at V and 4 bases at J, leaving 8 bases unmatched. From germline, CDR1 is SGHRS and CDR2 YFSETQ. There are 16 residues in the CDR3. This chain's CDR3 is CASSPGTGGASYGYTF. The CDR3 DNA sequence: TGCGCCAGCAGCCCGGGGACAGGGGGCGCATCCTATGGCTACACCTTC.

This chain links TRBV20-1 with TRBJ2-5; 9 bases align to TRBD2. Germline V CDR1 and CDR2: DFQATT, SNEGSKA (reference sequence). This CDR3 spans 15 amino acids. Germline trimming cut 3 bases from V and 1 base from J; bases unmatched to any gene: 6. CDR3 residues: CSASPLAGFQETQYF. CDR3 nucleotides: TGCAGTGCTAGCCCCCTAGCGGGATTCCAAGAGACCCAGTACTTC.

CDR3 in DNA: TGTGCTAGTGGTTTTGACACAGGGCCCACTGAAGCTTTCTTT. Amino acids: CASGFDTGPTEAFF. The chain has TRBV12-5 and TRBJ1-1; possibly TRBD1 for D (6 bases). The V end lost 3 bases, the J end lost 4 bases, and 12 bases lay between the germline ends. There are 14 residues in the CDR3. Germline lookup yields CDR1 LGHNT and CDR2 FRNRAP.

The chain is built from TRBV13 and TRBJ1-1; D is perhaps TRBD1 (6 bases). CDR1 and CDR2 (germline): PRHDT, FYEKMQ (reference sequence). The CDR3 sequence is 13 residues long. V lost 5 bases and J lost 5, with 12 bases in between. Here the CDR3 reads CASSTQGFTEAFF. The CDR3, as DNA: TGTGCCAGCAGCACCCAGGGGTTTACTGAAGCTTTCTTT.

CDR3 loop: CASSLGRETRSYEQYF. CDR3 sequence (DNA): TGTGCCAGCAGCTTAGGCAGGGAAACACGCTCCTACGAGCAGTACTTC. This chain links TRBV7-8 with TRBJ2-7; a weak D match, TRBD1 (5 bases). V lost 1 base and J 0 bases, leaving 13 bases between the germline ends. The CDR3 covers 16 residues. Per germline, CDR1 SGHVS and CDR2 FQNEAQ. The full variable domain, rest sourced from reference TRBV7-8 and TRBJ2-7, is GAGVSQSPRYKVAKRGQDVALRCDPISGHVSLFWYQQALGQGPEFLTYFQNEAQLDKSGLPSDRFFAERPEGSVSTLKIQRTQQEDSAVYLCASSLGRETRSYEQYFGPGTRLTVT.

The chain recombines TRBV27 with TRBJ2-7, with TRBD2 as a possible D gene (7 bases). In germline, CDR1 is MNHEY, CDR2 SMNVEV (reference sequence). There are 16 residues in the CDR3. V was clipped by 3 bases and J by 6 bases, with 21 bases between them. The CDR3 spells CASSLTWGRGGGEQYF. The CDR3 DNA is TGTGCCAGCAGTTTGACTTGGGGCAGGGGAGGGGGCGAGCAGTACTTC.

The chain carries TRBV14 and TRBJ1-1, with D unclear. The CDR3 extends over 15 amino acids. Between the trimmed V and J ends, which lost 0 bases and 5 bases, there was a span of 13 bases. Per germline, CDR1 SGHDN and CDR2 FVKESK. The CDR3 coding sequence is TGTGCCAGCAGCCAAGATTTCGGGATTACTACTGAAGCTTTCTTT. Its translation is CASSQDFGITTEAFF. Filled out from reference TRBV14 and TRBJ1-1, the complete variable domain reads EAGVTQFPSHSVIEKGQTVTLRCDPISGHDNLYWYRRVMGKEIKFLLHFVKESKQDESGMPNNRFLAERTGGTYSTLKVQPAELEDSGVYFCASSQDFGITTEAFFGQGTRLTVV.

This chain joins TRBV7-9 and TRBJ1-1, with a weak D call TRBD1 (5 bases). CDR1 is SEHNR, CDR2 FQNEAQ, per germline (reference sequence). The CDR3 runs to 14 residues. V was trimmed by 7 bases and J by 5 bases, leaving 17 bases between them. CDR3 sequence (DNA): TGTGCCAGCAACCCTCTGGGGGGTCGGACTGAAGCTTTCTTT. Translated: CASNPLGGRTEAFF.

CDR3: CAWTHPQGNYGYTF. The CDR3 bases are TGTGCCTGGACCCACCCCCAGGGTAACTATGGCTACACCTTC. The rearrangement joins TRBV30 to TRBJ1-2, with D perhaps TRBD1 (5 bases). Germline lookup yields CDR1 GTSNPN and CDR2 SVGIG (reference sequence). CDR3 size: 14 residues. Trimming took 4 bases from V and 1 from J, leaving 13 bases between them.

The genes are TRBV12-3 or TRBV12-4 and TRBJ2-1; possibly TRBD1 or TRBD2 for D (5 bases each). This CDR3 has 15 residues. V lost 7 bases and J 4 bases, leaving 17 bases between the germline ends. The CDR3 protein is CASKPGAGHYNEQFF. The DNA of the CDR3 is TGTGCCAGCAAGCCCGGGGCAGGCCATTACAATGAGCAGTTCTTC.

The chain carries TRBV9 and TRBJ2-7, with D perhaps being TRBD1 or TRBD2 (6 bases each). Trimming took off 0 bases at V and 6 bases at J, with 16 bases between the two ends. The CDR3 extends over 15 amino acids. Per the germline V gene, CDR1 is SGDLS and CDR2 is YYNGEE. In nucleotides, the CDR3 is TGTGCCAGCAGCGTAGAGTCGGGGGCCACCGCCGAGCAGTACTTC. Translation: CASSVESGATAEQYF.

The V call is TRBV29-1, the J call TRBJ2-7; tentative D call: TRBD1 (5 bases). Trimming cost V 4 bases and J 0 bases, with 13 bases left between them. This CDR3 spans 14 amino acids. The germline V gene has CDR1 SQVTM and CDR2 ANQGSEA. As DNA, the CDR3 is TGCAGCGTTGTCCCAGGGAAGAGCTCCTACGAGCAGTACTTC. Protein: CSVVPGKSSYEQYF.

V is TRBV14 and J is TRBJ2-1, with 9 bases aligning to TRBD2. After removal of 0 bases from V and 9 bases from J, the junction contained 15 bases not matched to a gene. CDR1 and CDR2 (germline): SGHDN, FVKESK. This CDR3 contains 18 residues. The CDR3 coding sequence is TGTGCCAGCAGCCAAGATCAGCTAGCGGGACTTACACGGGGTGAGCAGTTCTTC. This translates into CASSQDQLAGLTRGEQFF.

CDR3 sequence reads: CASSGTTAYNEQFF. As DNA, the CDR3 is TGTGCCAGCTCCGGGACAACCGCCTACAATGAGCAGTTCTTC. The chain joins TRBV9 to TRBJ2-1; tentative D call: TRBD1 (6 bases). CDR3 length equals 14 residues. CDR1 and CDR2 (germline): SGDLS, YYNGEE. The V gene lost 7 bases and the J gene lost 2 bases, with 13 bases spanning the gap.

This clonotype was counted once. This chain connects TRBV20-1 to TRBJ1-2; D perhaps matches TRBD1 (6 bases). The CDR3 covers 13 residues. Germline V lookup: CDR1 DFQATT, CDR2 SNEGSKA (reference sequence). V was trimmed by 0 bases and J by 4 bases, leaving 9 bases between them. CDR3 DNA sequence: TGCAGTGCTAGAGATCGGACAGCCTATGGCTACACCTTC. Translation gives CSARDRTAYGYTF.

The rearrangement uses TRBV27 and TRBJ2-1; D perhaps matches TRBD2 (6 bases). The CDR3 is 14 residues long. Germline V gene sequence: CDR1 MNHEY, CDR2 SMNVEV (reference sequence). V was clipped by 8 bases and J by 8 bases, with 19 bases between them. CDR3 amino acids: CASSSGLTRDEQFF. CDR3 coding DNA: TGTGCCAGCTCTTCAGGACTAACGAGGGATGAGCAGTTCTTC.

The V and J genes are TRBV15 and TRBJ2-1; D is unresolved. The CDR3 loop spans 17 amino acids. CDR1 LNHNV and CDR2 YYDKDF come from the germline V gene (reference sequence). The V end lost 5 bases, the J end lost 0 bases, and 17 bases lay between the germline ends. The CDR3 DNA sequence: TGTGCCACCAGCGCAACCCTGACCGCGAGCTCCTACAATGAGCAGTTCTTC. This gives the protein CATSATLTASSYNEQFF.

V gene TRBV6-6 combines with J gene TRBJ2-5, with D perhaps given as TRBD1 or TRBD2 (6 bases each). The germline V and J ends were trimmed by 5 bases and 3 bases, with 19 bases remaining between them. Germline V gene lookup returns CDR1 MNHNY and CDR2 SVGAGI (reference sequence). There are 16 residues in the CDR3. As DNA, the CDR3 is TGTGCCAGCAGTGGAGGGGGACAAGCCGAAAAAGAGACCCAGTACTTC. Residues: CASSGGGQAEKETQYF.

The chain has TRBV12-3 or TRBV12-4 and TRBJ2-5; 15 bases are a match to TRBD2. V trimming: 7 bases; J trimming: 2 bases; junction bases outside the gene matches: 8. This CDR3 is built from 17 residues. In DNA, the CDR3 is TGTGCCAGCACCCGGATCGGACTAGCGGGAGGGCAAGAGACCCAGTACTTC. Its translation: CASTRIGLAGGQETQYF.

The CDR3 DNA sequence: TGTGCCAGCAGTTACATTACTTTGGTAGGGAGCGTTTCCGGGGAGCTGTTTTTT. Encoded protein: CASSYITLVGSVSGELFF. The V and J genes are TRBV12-3 or TRBV12-4 and TRBJ2-2; weak D call: TRBD2 (5 bases). V lost 4 bases to trimming and J lost 6 bases, with 24 bases between them. The CDR3 has 18 amino acids.

The V gene is TRBV6-1, the J gene TRBJ2-7; D is unresolved. Trimming left V 8 bases short and J 1 base short, with 12 bases between. CDR1 and CDR2 (germline): MNHNS, SASEGT. The CDR3 runs to 13 residues. For the CDR3, the DNA is TGTGCCAGCCTGAGCGCTTGGTCCTACGAGCAGTACTTC. It translates to CASLSAWSYEQYF.